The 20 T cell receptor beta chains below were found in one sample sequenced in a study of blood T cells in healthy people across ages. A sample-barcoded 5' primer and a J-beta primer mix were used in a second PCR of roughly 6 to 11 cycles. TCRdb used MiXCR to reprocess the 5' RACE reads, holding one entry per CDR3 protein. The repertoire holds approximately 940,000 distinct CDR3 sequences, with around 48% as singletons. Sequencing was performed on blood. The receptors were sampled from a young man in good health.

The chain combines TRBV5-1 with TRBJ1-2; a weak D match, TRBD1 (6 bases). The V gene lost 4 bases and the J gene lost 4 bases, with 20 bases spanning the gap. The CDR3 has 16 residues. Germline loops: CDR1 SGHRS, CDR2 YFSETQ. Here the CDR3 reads CASSGLDSPFTYGYTF. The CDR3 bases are TGCGCCAGCAGCGGCCTGGACAGTCCCTTCACCTATGGCTACACCTTC.

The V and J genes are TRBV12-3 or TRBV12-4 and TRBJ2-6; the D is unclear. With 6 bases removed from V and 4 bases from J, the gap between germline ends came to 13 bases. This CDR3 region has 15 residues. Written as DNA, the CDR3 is TGTGCCAGCAGCAGAGACGGGCTAGGGGCCAACGTCCTGACTTTC. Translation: CASSRDGLGANVLTF.

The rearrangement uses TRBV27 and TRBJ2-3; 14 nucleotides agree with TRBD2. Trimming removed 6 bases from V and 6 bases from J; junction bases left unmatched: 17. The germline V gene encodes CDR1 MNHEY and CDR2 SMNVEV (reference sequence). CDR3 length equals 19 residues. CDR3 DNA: TGTGCCAGCAGCCGGAGGACTAGCGGGGGGAATTACCAGTTTGATACGCAGTATTTT. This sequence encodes CASSRRTSGGNYQFDTQYF.

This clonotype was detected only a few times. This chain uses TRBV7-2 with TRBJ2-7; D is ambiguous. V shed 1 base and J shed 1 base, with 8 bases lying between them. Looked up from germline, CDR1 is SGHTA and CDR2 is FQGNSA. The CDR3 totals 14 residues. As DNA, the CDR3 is TGTGCCAGCAGCTTAGTTGCGGTATCCTACGAGCAGTACTTC. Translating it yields CASSLVAVSYEQYF.

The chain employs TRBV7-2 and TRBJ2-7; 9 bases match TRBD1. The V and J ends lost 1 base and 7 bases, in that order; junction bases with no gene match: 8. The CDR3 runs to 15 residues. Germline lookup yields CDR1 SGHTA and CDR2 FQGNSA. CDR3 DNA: TGTGCCAGCAGCTTAGTGGGACAGGGAGTTGGAGAGCAGTACTTC. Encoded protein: CASSLVGQGVGEQYF.

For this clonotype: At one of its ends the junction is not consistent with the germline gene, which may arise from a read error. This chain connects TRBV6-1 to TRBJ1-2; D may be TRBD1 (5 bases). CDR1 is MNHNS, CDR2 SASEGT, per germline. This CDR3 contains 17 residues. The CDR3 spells CVSSPNPGPTLNYGYTF. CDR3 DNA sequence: TGTGTCAGCAGTCCCAATCCGGGACCTACTTTAAACTATGGCTACACCTTC.

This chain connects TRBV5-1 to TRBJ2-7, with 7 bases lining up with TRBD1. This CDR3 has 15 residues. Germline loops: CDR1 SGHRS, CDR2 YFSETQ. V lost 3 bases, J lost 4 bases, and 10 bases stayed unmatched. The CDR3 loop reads CASSSPRQGDYEQYF. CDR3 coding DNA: TGCGCCAGCAGCTCCCCGAGACAGGGTGATTACGAGCAGTACTTC. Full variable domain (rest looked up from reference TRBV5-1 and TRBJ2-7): KAGVTQTPRYLIKTRGQQVTLSCSPISGHRSVSWYQQTPGQGLQFLFEYFSETQRNKGNFPGRFSGRQFSNSRSEMNVSTLELGDSALYLCASSSPRQGDYEQYFGPGTRLTVT.

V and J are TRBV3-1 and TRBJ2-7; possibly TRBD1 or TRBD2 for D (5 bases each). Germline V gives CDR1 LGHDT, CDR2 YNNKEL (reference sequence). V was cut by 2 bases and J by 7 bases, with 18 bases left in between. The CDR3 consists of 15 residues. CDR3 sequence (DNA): TGTGCCAGCAGCCAAATGTGGGGGTCTTACAATGAGCAGTACTTC. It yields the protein CASSQMWGSYNEQYF.

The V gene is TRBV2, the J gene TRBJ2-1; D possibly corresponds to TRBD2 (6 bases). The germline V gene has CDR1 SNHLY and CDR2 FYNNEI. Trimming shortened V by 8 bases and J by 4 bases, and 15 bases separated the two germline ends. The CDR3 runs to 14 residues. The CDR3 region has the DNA TGTGCCAGCGTTATGGGGGAGGCTTACAATGAGCAGTTCTTC. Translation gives CASVMGEAYNEQFF.

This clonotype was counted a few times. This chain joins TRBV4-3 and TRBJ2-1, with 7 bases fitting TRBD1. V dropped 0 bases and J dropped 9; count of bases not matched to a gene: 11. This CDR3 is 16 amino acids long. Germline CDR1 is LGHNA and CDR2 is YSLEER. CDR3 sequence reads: CASSQDPYEGAAEQFF. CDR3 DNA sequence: TGCGCCAGCAGCCAAGACCCGTATGAGGGGGCGGCTGAGCAGTTCTTC.

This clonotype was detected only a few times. The CDR3 DNA sequence: TGTGCCAGCATCCGACAGAGCTACGAGCAGTACTTC. It specifies CASIRQSYEQYF. This chain uses TRBV2 with TRBJ2-7, with D perhaps matching TRBD1 (5 bases). V was shortened by 7 bases and J by 3 bases, with 10 bases between the two germline ends. CDR1 is SNHLY and CDR2 is FYNNEI in the germline V gene. The CDR3 contains 12 residues.

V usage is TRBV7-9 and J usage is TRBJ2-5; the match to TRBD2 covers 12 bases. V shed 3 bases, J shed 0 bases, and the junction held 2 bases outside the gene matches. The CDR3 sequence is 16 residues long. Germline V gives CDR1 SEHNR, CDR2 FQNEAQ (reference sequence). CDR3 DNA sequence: TGTGCCAGCAGCTTCCGACTAGCGGGAGACCAAGAGACCCAGTACTTC. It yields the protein CASSFRLAGDQETQYF.

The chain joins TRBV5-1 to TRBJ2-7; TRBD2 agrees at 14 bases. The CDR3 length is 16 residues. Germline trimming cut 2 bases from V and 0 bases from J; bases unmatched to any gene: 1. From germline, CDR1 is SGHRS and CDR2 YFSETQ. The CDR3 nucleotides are TGCGCCAGCAGCTTAGGGACTAGCGGGAGCTCCTACGAGCAGTACTTC. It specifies CASSLGTSGSSYEQYF.

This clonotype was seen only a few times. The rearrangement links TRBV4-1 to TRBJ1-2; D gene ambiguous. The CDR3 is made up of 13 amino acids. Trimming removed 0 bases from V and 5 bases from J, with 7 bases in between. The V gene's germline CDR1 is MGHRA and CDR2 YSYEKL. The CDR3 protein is CASSQDRPYGYTF. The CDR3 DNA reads TGCGCCAGCAGCCAAGATCGACCGTATGGCTACACCTTC.

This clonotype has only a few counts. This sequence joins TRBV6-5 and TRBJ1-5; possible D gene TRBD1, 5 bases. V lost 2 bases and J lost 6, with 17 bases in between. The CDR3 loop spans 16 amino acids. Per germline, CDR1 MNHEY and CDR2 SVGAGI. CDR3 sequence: CASSYEETESGQPQHF. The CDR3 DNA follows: TGTGCCAGCAGTTACGAGGAGACAGAGAGTGGTCAGCCCCAGCATTTT.

CDR3 coding DNA: TGTGCCAGCAGTGTAGAAGGAGGGGGCCGGGGCAATCAGCCCCAGCATTTT. Protein: CASSVEGGGRGNQPQHF. The rearrangement links TRBV2 to TRBJ1-5; 7 bases fit TRBD1. V gave up 4 bases and J gave up 2 bases; unmatched junction bases: 11. CDR3 length: 17 residues. Germline-derived CDR1 and CDR2 are SNHLY and FYNNEI.

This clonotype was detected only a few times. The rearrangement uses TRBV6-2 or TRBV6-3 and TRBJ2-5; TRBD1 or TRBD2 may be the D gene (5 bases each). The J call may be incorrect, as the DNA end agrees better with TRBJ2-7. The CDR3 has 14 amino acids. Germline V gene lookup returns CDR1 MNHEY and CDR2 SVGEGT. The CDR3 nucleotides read TGTGCCAGCAGTTACTCGAATGGGGGTACCGAGCAGTACTTC. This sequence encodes CASSYSNGGTEQYF.

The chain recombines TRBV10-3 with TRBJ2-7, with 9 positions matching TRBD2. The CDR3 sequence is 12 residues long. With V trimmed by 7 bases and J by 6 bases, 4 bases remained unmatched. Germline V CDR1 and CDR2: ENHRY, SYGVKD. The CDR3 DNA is TGTGCCATCAAAGCGGGGGGCTCCGAGCAGTACTTC. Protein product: CAIKAGGSEQYF.

CDR3: CASSSGGGRNSYEQYF. The CDR3 DNA reads TGTGCCAGCAGCTCTGGCGGGGGCCGTAACTCCTACGAGCAGTACTTC. V gene TRBV3-1 combines with J gene TRBJ2-7, with TRBD2 as a possible D gene (7 bases). CDR1 is LGHDT and CDR2 is YNNKEL in the germline V gene (reference sequence). V was cut by 5 bases and J by 0 bases, with 17 bases left in between. The CDR3 is made up of 16 amino acids.

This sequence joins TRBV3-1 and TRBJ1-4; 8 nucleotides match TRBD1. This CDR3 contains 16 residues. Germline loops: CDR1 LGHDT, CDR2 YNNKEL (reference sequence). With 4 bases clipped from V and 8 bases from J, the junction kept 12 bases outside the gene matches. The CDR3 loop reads CASSRATGAEGEKLFF. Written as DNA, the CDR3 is TGTGCCAGCAGCCGCGCGACAGGGGCAGAAGGAGAAAAACTGTTTTTT.